The entry below describes one T cell receptor beta chain. Antigen specificity is unknown. This entry belongs to a study of post-analysis software for immune sequencing data. General study points: Patients carried roughly 5 TRBV segments more frequently than controls did, and TRBV5-6, TRBV5-1 and TRBV20-1 were among them.

The V and J ends lost 2 bases and 7 bases respectively, with 12 bases between them. Per germline, CDR1 KGHSH and CDR2 LQKENI. The CDR3 sequence is 13 residues long. Libraries were made from TCR beta cDNA, and they carried unique molecular identifiers. Each CDR3 protein gets one entry after TCRdb re-called the PCR reads with MiXCR. The sample lists about 800,000 distinct CDR3 sequences, approximately 30% seen once, with 0.5% to 0.6% in the top ten. Material: blood. The receptor was derived from a girl aged 5 to 17 with multiple sclerosis. This chain joins TRBV18 and TRBJ2-7; D uncertain. The CDR3 DNA follows: TGTGCCAGCTCACCAAAATCAACCAATGAGCAGTACTTC. It is translated as CASSPKSTNEQYF.